This T cell receptor (beta chain) was recorded in a study of CD8 T cells in Susac syndrome (dated by TCRdb to between 2018 and 2020). Regarding the research as a whole: Whether CD8+ T cell activation and differentiation in Susac syndrome was antigen driven was tested using repertoire sequencing. General study outcomes and caveats: The number of individuals in the TCR sequencing and HLA analysis was recognized as being relatively small.

Peripheral blood CD8+ and CD4+ T cells from healthy donors, Susac syndrome patients and multiple sclerosis patients were profiled by high-throughput TCR beta sequencing. Treatment-naive patients with stable or active relapsing-remitting disease fulfilling revised McDonald criteria were used as multiple sclerosis controls. Bulk CD8+ and CD4+ T cells were purified by magnetic negative isolation, while CD8+ TEMRA cells were enriched using FACS. Blood was collected in EDTA tubes and processed within 24 hours, with PBMCs isolated through density gradient centrifugation. PBMCs intended for TCR sequencing were frozen in liquid nitrogen and were later thawed in a 37 degrees C water bath. Purity of sorted or isolated CD4+, CD8+ and CD8+ TEMRA cells was at least 90%. At the junction V is shortened by 1 base and J by 7 bases, with 16 bases in between. The CDR3 runs 15 amino acids, cysteine and phenylalanine included. Only the CDR3 DNA stays, 45 bases, in frame from base 1. Per the germline V gene (reference sequence), SEHNR is the CDR1 and FQNEAQ is the CDR2.

RNA was extracted with the RNeasy kit and roughly 0.45 to 1 ug was reverse transcribed using random hexamers. The immunoSEQ multiplex PCR assay, covering 54 Vbeta and 13 Jbeta segments, was used to amplify TCR beta CDR3 regions. PCR amplification bias was corrected using a synthetic template baseline for primer optimization and computational correction. On the authors' methods: Reads were annotated to V, D and J genes per IMGT and analyzed with immunoSEQ Analyzer, keeping only productive sequences. Clonality was computed as one minus Shannon entropy normalized by log2 of the number of productive unique sequences. For each patient and control, public and private clones were evaluated among the 100 most prevalent clones. Susac-specific clones were defined as absent from healthy and MS cohorts, roughly 1,100 published viral clones and other ImmuneACCESS disease sequences. TCRdb's own reprocessing of the public reads used fastp at Q25 and MiXCR and kept productive beta chains. Each CDR3 protein appears once, grouped with its most common genes and DNA. TCRdb's processing, not the authors', yielded these V and J calls. Within this sample are 250,000 or so distinct CDR3 sequences, with 80% to 95% of them counted one time only. The ten largest account for roughly 0.072% of the sample.

As for this clonotype: Its antigen specificity is not known. Base-call qualities are not available, and no considerably larger clone is one nucleotide away.

The rearrangement combines TRBV7-9 with TRBJ2-5; the D gene is perhaps TRBD1, on 5 matching bases. Sequencing was performed on CD4+ T cells from PBMCs. This receptor was taken from a human donor with multiple sclerosis. The DNA sequence is given as TGTGCCAGCAGCTTAGTTAGACAGCTGACGGGGACCCAGTACTTC. It translates to CASSLVRQLTGTQYF.